The 10 T cell receptor beta chains below all came from one sample that was sequenced in a study of T-cell reconstitution after alpha-beta-depleted transplantation in children. The TCRbeta library incorporated unique molecular identifiers. TCRdb re-called the PCR reads with MiXCR, one entry per CDR3 protein. This sample has about 870,000 distinct CDR3 sequences, with about 16% found just once. Sequencing was performed on PBMCs, mostly from graft donor cells, taken 360 days after TCRalphabeta/CD19-depleted stem cell transplant. These TCRs come from a male patient younger than 18 who had a stem cell transplant for acute lymphoblastic leukemia, so the T cells may come from the graft donor.

This clonotype was recorded a few times. The rearrangement links TRBV14 to TRBJ2-7, with TRBD1 matching 7 bases. The CDR3 contains 15 residues. J was trimmed by 3 bases and V by 4 bases; bases with no gene match: 9. Germline lookup yields CDR1 SGHDN and CDR2 FVKESK. CDR3 residues: CASSPTGTVNYEQYF. The CDR3, as DNA: TGTGCCAGCAGCCCTACCGGGACAGTAAACTACGAGCAGTACTTC.

This rearrangement joins TRBV12-3 or TRBV12-4 to TRBJ1-4, with TRBD1 matching over 8 bases. This CDR3 is built from 14 residues. The trim removed 6 bases at V and 8 bases at J, leaving 8 bases unmatched. The CDR3: CASSVRQGREKLFF. The CDR3 region has the DNA TGTGCCAGCAGCGTTCGACAGGGGCGGGAAAAACTGTTTTTT.

This chain links TRBV5-1 with TRBJ2-1; TRBD1 agrees at 9 bases. The germline gives CDR1 SGHRS, CDR2 YFSETQ. The ends lost 4 bases at V and 5 bases at J; junction bases unmatched: 13. The CDR3 totals 17 residues. This CDR3 is CASSPKIQGAPDNEQFF. In DNA form, the CDR3 reads TGCGCCAGCAGCCCGAAGATACAGGGGGCGCCTGACAATGAGCAGTTCTTC.

There are a few counts of this clonotype. The rearrangement uses TRBV10-2 and TRBJ2-7, with D possibly matching TRBD2 (5 bases). Per the germline V gene, CDR1 is WSHSY and CDR2 is SAAADI. Trimming took 2 bases from V and 2 from J, leaving 13 bases between them. The CDR3 consists of 15 residues. Written as DNA, the CDR3 is TGCGCCAGCAGTGAGAGGGAGCGCGCGGCCTACGAGCAGTACTTC. Its translation is CASSERERAAYEQYF.

A few counts support this clonotype. The chain carries TRBV12-3 or TRBV12-4 and TRBJ2-1; 9 nucleotides match TRBD2. With 2 bases clipped from V and 7 bases from J, the junction kept 6 bases outside the gene matches. This CDR3 is built from 15 residues. CDR3 sequence (DNA): TGTGCCAGCAGTTTAACGGGCGGGAGGGTTAATGAGCAGTTCTTC. It yields the protein CASSLTGGRVNEQFF.

The chain is built from TRBV4-1 and TRBJ2-7, with TRBD2 matching over 10 bases. V shed 0 bases, J shed 6 bases, and the junction held 14 bases outside the gene matches. The CDR3 is 18 amino acids. CDR1 is MGHRA, CDR2 YSYEKL, per germline. CDR3 sequence: CASSQDWGSSGSRPEQYF. The CDR3 DNA reads as TGCGCCAGCAGCCAAGATTGGGGGTCTAGCGGGAGTCGGCCCGAGCAGTACTTC.

The chain combines TRBV5-1 with TRBJ2-4; TRBD1 matches at 12 bases. V was clipped by 0 bases and J by 9 bases; unmatched bases: 10. The CDR3 length is 17 residues. Germline V lookup: CDR1 SGHRS, CDR2 YFSETQ. CDR3 protein: CASSLGQGTGGFFIQYF. The CDR3 bases are TGCGCCAGCAGCTTGGGGCAGGGGACAGGGGGCTTCTTCATTCAGTACTTC.

The chain recombines TRBV28 with TRBJ2-5; D is perhaps TRBD1 (6 bases). Looked up from germline, CDR1 is MDHEN and CDR2 is SYDVKM. CDR3 length: 15 residues. The germline V and J ends were trimmed by 3 bases and 2 bases, with 13 bases remaining between them. The CDR3 DNA follows: TGTGCCAGCAGTTTGCCAGGGGCCCTTCAAGAGACCCAGTACTTC. Protein: CASSLPGALQETQYF. Full variable domain (missing parts from reference TRBV28 and TRBJ2-5): DVKVTQSSRYLVKRTGEKVFLECVQDMDHENMFWYRQDPGLGLRLIYFSYDVKMKEKGDIPEGYSVSREKKERFSLILESASTNQTSMYLCASSLPGALQETQYFGPGTRLLVL.

The CDR3 region is CASSLGTRYEQYF. Written as DNA, the CDR3 is TGTGCCAGCAGTCTCGGGACGCGCTACGAGCAGTACTTC. The chain links TRBV12-3 or TRBV12-4 to TRBJ2-7; D is tentatively TRBD1 or TRBD2 (5 bases each). The CDR3 sequence is 13 residues long. V lost 5 bases and J lost 3, with 11 bases in between.

This clonotype was recorded a few times. V gene TRBV7-3 combines with J gene TRBJ2-7; 9 nucleotides match TRBD1. J lost 6 bases, V lost 1 base, and 7 bases had no gene match. The CDR3 sequence is 15 residues long. Germline V gene sequence: CDR1 SGHTA, CDR2 FQGTGA. CDR3 bases: TGTGCCAGCAGCTTAATGGGACAGGGTTCCCTCGAGCAGTACTTC. It codes for CASSLMGQGSLEQYF.